Listed below are T cell receptor beta chains from one sample, sequenced in a study of cytomegalovirus exposure and HLA in healthy donors. This table comes from immunoSEQ multiplex PCR, and its TCRdb copy is limited to in-frame clones, with some not included. The table includes about 75,000 clones, almost 85% detected once. The source material was PBMCs. The receptor source for this set is a man between 18 and 29 years old in good health and CMV-seronegative. Both conserved end residues are part of each CDR3. D genes are given only for firm matches. Clone size, where shown, is once, few, many, or a class for clones that have expanded.

CASSHSLRESTDTQYF	TGTGCCAGCAGCCATTCCTTGCGGGAGAGCACAGATACGCAGTATTTT	TRBJ2-3	TRBD2	NA	TRBV4-2
CASAGRNQPQHF	TGTGCCAGTGCCGGGAGGAATCAGCCCCAGCATTTT	TRBJ1-5	NA	NA	TRBV6-6
CASSQQTFSGGPGELFF	TGTGCCAGCAGCCAACAGACCTTTAGCGGGGGGCCCGGGGAGCTGTTTTTT	TRBJ2-2	TRBD2	NA	TRBV7-9
CASSPRDSFYEQYF	TGTGCCAGCAGTCCCCGGGACAGTTTCTACGAGCAGTACTTC	TRBJ2-7	TRBD1	NA	TRBV6-6
CASSFASGPTGELFF	TGTGCCAGCAGCTTTGCTAGCGGGCCTACCGGGGAGCTGTTTTTT	TRBJ2-2	TRBD2	NA	TRBV7-9
CAWSVHRGGNTGELFF	TGTGCCTGGAGTGTACATCGAGGCGGGAACACCGGGGAGCTGTTTTTT	TRBJ2-2	NA	NA	TRBV30
CASSEGGTGSETQYF	TGTGCCAGCAGTGAAGGTGGGACAGGGTCCGAGACCCAGTACTTC	TRBJ2-5	TRBD1	once	TRBV6-1
CATSRDAGVSSYEQYF	TGTGCCACCAGCAGAGATGCGGGGGTGAGCTCCTACGAGCAGTACTTC	TRBJ2-7	TRBD2	NA	TRBV15
CASSPLDSDRGNSPLHF	TGTGCCAGCTCACCACTTGATTCCGACAGGGGGAATTCACCCCTCCACTTT	TRBJ1-6	TRBD1	NA	TRBV18
CRPGRGDTQYF	TGTCGTCCGGGGCGGGGAGATACGCAGTATTTT	TRBJ2-3	NA	NA	TRBV7-2
CASTPPPLASGQDNEQFF	TGTGCCAGCACCCCCCCACCCCTGGCTAGCGGGCAGGACAATGAGCAGTTCTTC	TRBJ2-1	TRBD2	NA	TRBV28
CASSLEGQAYQPQHF	TGTGCCAGCAGTTTGGAGGGACAGGCATATCAGCCCCAGCATTTT	TRBJ1-5	TRBD1	NA	TRBV27
CASRDRGPDRAYEQYF	TGCGCCAGCAGGGACAGGGGCCCAGACCGGGCCTACGAGCAGTACTTC	TRBJ2-7	TRBD1	NA	TRBV5-1